The entry below describes one TCR beta chain. The sample is drawn from a study of shared T cell receptors in the human thymus. Sequencing used immunoSEQ multiplex PCR; TCRdb keeps in-frame clones, though not all of them. The sample holds about 380,000 clones, 95% seen once. The V gene lost 1 base and the J gene lost 7 bases, with 16 bases spanning the gap. Germline V gene sequence: CDR1 SGHVT, CDR2 SQSDAQ. The CDR3 consists of 16 residues. The sequence was collected from a human donor. Sample: thymocytes. This sequence joins TRBV7-4 and TRBJ2-2; unclear D gene. The CDR3 region has the DNA TGTGCCAGCAGCTTAGGATGGGGTGGTTGGGGCGGGGAGCTGTTTTTT. Amino acid sequence: CASSLGWGGWGGELFF.